Each of the 12 T cell receptor beta chains below was sequenced from the same sample in a study of cytomegalovirus exposure and HLA in healthy donors. PCR was performed using 60 Vbeta and 13 Jbeta primers. Some clones are missing from TCRdb's copy, which holds only in-frame ones; the method was immunoSEQ multiplex PCR. The sample has about 62,000 clones; roughly 75% are singletons. The specimen was PBMCs. Receptors originate from a man between 60 and 70 years old in good health and CMV-seropositive.

V is TRBV5-4 and J is TRBJ1-2; D gene ambiguous. Germline V lookup: CDR1 SGHNT, CDR2 YYREEE (reference sequence). The CDR3 runs to 15 residues. The V and J ends lost 1 base and 4 bases respectively, with 14 bases between them. The chain's CDR3 is CASSLIADSAYGYTF. The DNA for the CDR3 is TGTGCCAGCAGCTTGATAGCGGATTCTGCCTATGGCTACACCTTC.

The chain carries TRBV7-2 and TRBJ2-7; D is possibly TRBD1 (5 bases). The V end lost 4 bases, the J end lost 2 bases, and 12 bases lay between the germline ends. This CDR3 spans 14 amino acids. Germline-derived CDR1 and CDR2 are SGHTA and FQGNSA. This CDR3 reads CASSSPDTTYEQYF. CDR3 sequence (DNA): TGTGCCAGCAGCTCCCCGGACACAACCTACGAGCAGTACTTC.

This chain joins TRBV7-6 and TRBJ2-1, with 8 bases fitting TRBD2. The V gene's germline CDR1 is SGHVS and CDR2 FNYEAQ. The length of the CDR3 is 16 residues. With V trimmed by 5 bases and J by 1 base, 7 bases remained unmatched. The CDR3, as DNA: TGTGCCAGCAGCCCGGGGGGGGACTGGTCCTACAATGAGCAGTTCTTC. It is translated as CASSPGGDWSYNEQFF. The full variable domain, rest sourced from reference TRBV7-6 and TRBJ2-1, is GAGVSQSPRYKVTKRGQDVALRCDPISGHVSLYWYRQALGQGPEFLTYFNYEAQQDKSGLPNDRFSAERPEGSISTLTIQRTEQRDSAMYRCASSPGGDWSYNEQFFGPGTRLTVL.

The V call is TRBV6-6, the J call TRBJ1-1; maybe TRBD1 (5 bases). The V end lost 6 bases, the J end lost 8 bases, and 13 bases lay between the germline ends. CDR3 length: 12 amino acids. CDR1 is MNHNY, CDR2 SVGAGI, per germline (reference sequence). DNA for the CDR3: TGTGCCAGCAGCGAAAAAAACAGGGAAGCTTTCTTT. Its translation is CASSEKNREAFF.

This clone appeared a single time. The chain couples TRBV5-8 to TRBJ2-5; no firm D call. Looked up from germline, CDR1 is SGHTS and CDR2 is YDEGEE. The CDR3 is 12 amino acids. V was clipped by 4 bases and J by 6 bases, with 10 bases between them. The CDR3 sequence: CASSPSLKTQYF. In DNA form, the CDR3 reads TGTGCCAGCAGCCCCTCCCTAAAGACCCAGTACTTC. Full variable domain (remainder filled in from reference TRBV5-8 and TRBJ2-5): EAGVTQSPTHLIKTRGQQATLRCSPISGHTSVYWYQQALGLGLQFLLWYDEGEERNRGNFPPRFSGRQFPNYSSELNVNALELEDSALYLCASSPSLKTQYFGPGTRLLVL.

This clone appeared a single time. This chain links TRBV10-3 with TRBJ1-2; TRBD1 aligns across 8 bases. CDR1 is ENHRY and CDR2 is SYGVKD in the germline V gene. There are 13 residues in the CDR3. The trim removed 8 bases at V and 10 bases at J, leaving 12 bases unmatched. This chain's CDR3 is CAIAAGTGSNYTF. CDR3 in DNA: TGTGCCATCGCGGCCGGGACAGGCTCTAACTACACCTTC.

This chain links TRBV10-3 with TRBJ1-1, with D possibly being TRBD1 (6 bases). Trimming left V 1 base short and J 3 bases short, with 9 bases between. The germline V gene has CDR1 ENHRY and CDR2 SYGVKD. The CDR3 spans 14 residues. Here the CDR3 reads CAISELEGDTEAFF. CDR3 DNA sequence: TGTGCCATCAGTGAGTTAGAGGGGGACACTGAAGCTTTCTTT.

The chain combines TRBV6-5 with TRBJ1-2; D not resolved. Germline CDR1 is MNHEY and CDR2 is SVGAGI. This CDR3 has 13 residues. V lost 2 bases, J lost 6 bases, and 10 bases lay in between. This chain's CDR3 is CASSYDAADGYTF. CDR3 bases: TGTGCCAGCAGTTACGACGCTGCGGATGGCTACACCTTC.

The chain links TRBV28 to TRBJ1-1; D perhaps matches TRBD1 (5 bases). With 5 bases removed from V and 5 bases from J, the gap between germline ends came to 21 bases. Per germline, CDR1 MDHEN and CDR2 SYDVKM. The CDR3 contains 16 residues. The CDR3 here is CASSTPGGRTGTEAFF. CDR3 nucleotide sequence: TGTGCCAGCAGTACCCCCGGGGGTCGGACGGGGACTGAAGCTTTCTTT.

The chain uses TRBV29-1 and TRBJ1-4; 8 bases are a match to TRBD1. CDR1 and CDR2 (germline): SQVTM, ANQGSEA. Trimming at V came to 2 bases and at J to 8 bases, leaving 10 bases not matched to a gene. This CDR3 spans 15 amino acids. CDR3 coding DNA: TGCAGCGTTGAATTGCCGGGACAGGCGAGGGAAAAACTGTTTTTT. It yields the protein CSVELPGQAREKLFF.

The genes are TRBV11-3 and TRBJ1-5; unclear D gene. The CDR3 consists of 15 residues. Trimming removed 2 bases at V and 7 bases at J, with 15 bases between. Per germline, CDR1 SGHNT and CDR2 YENEEA. The CDR3 here is CASSLSTGSQQPQHF. In DNA, the CDR3 is TGTGCCAGCAGCTTAAGTACGGGATCGCAGCAGCCCCAGCATTTT. The entire variable domain, with the rest obtained from reference TRBV11-3 and TRBJ1-5, is as follows: EAGVVQSPRYKIIEKKQPVAFWCNPISGHNTLYWYLQNLGQGPELLIRYENEEAVDDSQLPKDRFSAERLKGVDSTLKIQPAELGDSAVYLCASSLSTGSQQPQHFGDGTRLSIL.

This clone has just a few counts. The gene calls are TRBV6-6 and TRBJ1-4; 7 bases agree with TRBD1. CDR1 and CDR2 (germline): MNHNY, SVGAGI (reference sequence). This CDR3 has 11 amino acids. The ends lost 6 bases at V and 8 bases at J; junction bases unmatched: 0. This chain's CDR3 is CASRGGEKLFF. The DNA for the CDR3 is TGTGCCAGCAGAGGGGGCGAAAAACTGTTTTTT.